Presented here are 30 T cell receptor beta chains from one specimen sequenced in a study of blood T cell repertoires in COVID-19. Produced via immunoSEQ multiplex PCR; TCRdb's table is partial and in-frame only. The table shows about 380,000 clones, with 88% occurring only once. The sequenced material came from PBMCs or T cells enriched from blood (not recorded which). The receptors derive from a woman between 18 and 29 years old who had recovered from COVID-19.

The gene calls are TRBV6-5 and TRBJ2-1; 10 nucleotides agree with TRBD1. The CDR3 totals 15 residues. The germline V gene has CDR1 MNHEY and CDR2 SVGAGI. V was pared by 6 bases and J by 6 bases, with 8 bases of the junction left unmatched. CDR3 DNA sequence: TGTGCCAGCAGAACCGGGACAGGGGAGGTCAATGAGCAGTTCTTC. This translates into CASRTGTGEVNEQFF.

The DNA of the CDR3 is TGTGCCAGCAGCTTAATCGGCCTAGCGGGGAACCAAGAGACCCAGTACTTC. It specifies CASSLIGLAGNQETQYF. The gene calls are TRBV7-9 and TRBJ2-5; 9 positions agree with TRBD2. CDR3 length: 17 residues. The trim removed 2 bases at V and 0 bases at J, leaving 7 bases unmatched. Germline V gene data show CDR1 as SEHNR and CDR2 as FQNEAQ (reference sequence).

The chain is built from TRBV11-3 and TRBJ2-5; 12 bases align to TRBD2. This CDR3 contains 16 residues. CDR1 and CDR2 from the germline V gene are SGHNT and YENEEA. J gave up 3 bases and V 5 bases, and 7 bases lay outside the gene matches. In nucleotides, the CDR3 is TGTGCCAGCAGCCTATACGCTAGCGGGGGGGAAGAGACCCAGTACTTC. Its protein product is CASSLYASGGEETQYF. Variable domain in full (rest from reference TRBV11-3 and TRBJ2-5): EAGVVQSPRYKIIEKKQPVAFWCNPISGHNTLYWYLQNLGQGPELLIRYENEEAVDDSQLPKDRFSAERLKGVDSTLKIQPAELGDSAVYLCASSLYASGGEETQYFGPGTRLLVL.

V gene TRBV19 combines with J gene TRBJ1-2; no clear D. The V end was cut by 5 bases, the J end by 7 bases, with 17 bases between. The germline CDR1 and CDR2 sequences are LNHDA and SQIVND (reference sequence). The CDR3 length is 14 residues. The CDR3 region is CASSYGNLLSGYTF. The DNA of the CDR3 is TGTGCCAGTAGTTATGGCAATCTTTTAAGTGGCTACACCTTC.

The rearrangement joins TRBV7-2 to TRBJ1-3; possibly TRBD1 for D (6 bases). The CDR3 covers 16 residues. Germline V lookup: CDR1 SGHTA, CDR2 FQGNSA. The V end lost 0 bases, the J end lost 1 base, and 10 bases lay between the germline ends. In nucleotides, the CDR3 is TGTGCCAGCAGCTTAGCAGCAGGGGTATCTGGAAACACCATATATTTT. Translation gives CASSLAAGVSGNTIYF.

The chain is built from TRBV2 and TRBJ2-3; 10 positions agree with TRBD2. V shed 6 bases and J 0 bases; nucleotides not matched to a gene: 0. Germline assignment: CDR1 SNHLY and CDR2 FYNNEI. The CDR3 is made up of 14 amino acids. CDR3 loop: CASRLAGSTDTQYF. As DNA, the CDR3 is TGTGCCAGCAGACTAGCGGGAAGCACAGATACGCAGTATTTT.

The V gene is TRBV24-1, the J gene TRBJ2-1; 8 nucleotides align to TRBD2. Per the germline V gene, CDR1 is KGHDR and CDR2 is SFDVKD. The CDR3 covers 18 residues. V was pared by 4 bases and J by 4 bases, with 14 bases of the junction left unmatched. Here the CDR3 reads CATSDPLQAGATYNEQFF. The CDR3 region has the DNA TGTGCCACCAGTGACCCCCTCCAAGCGGGGGCAACGTACAATGAGCAGTTCTTC.

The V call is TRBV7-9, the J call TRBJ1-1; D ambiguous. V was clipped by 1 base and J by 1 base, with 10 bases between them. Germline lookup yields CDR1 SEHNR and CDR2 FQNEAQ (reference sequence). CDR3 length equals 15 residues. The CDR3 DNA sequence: TGTGCCAGCAGCTTAGTAGGCGACTGGAACACTGAAGCTTTCTTT. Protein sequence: CASSLVGDWNTEAFF.

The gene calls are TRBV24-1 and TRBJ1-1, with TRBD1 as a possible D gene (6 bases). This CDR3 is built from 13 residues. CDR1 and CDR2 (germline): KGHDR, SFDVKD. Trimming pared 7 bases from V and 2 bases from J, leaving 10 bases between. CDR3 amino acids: CATRNRDNTEAFF. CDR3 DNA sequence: TGTGCCACCAGGAACAGGGATAACACTGAAGCTTTCTTT.

The CDR3 DNA reads as TGTGCCAGCAGCTTGGGGACAGGCTTGAGCTACACCTTC. Its translation is CASSLGTGLSYTF. This rearrangement joins TRBV5-6 to TRBJ1-2, with 7 bases that match TRBD1. CDR1 and CDR2 from the germline V gene are SGHDT and YYEEEE. The CDR3 covers 13 residues. V shed 0 bases, J shed 9 bases, and the junction held 5 bases outside the gene matches.

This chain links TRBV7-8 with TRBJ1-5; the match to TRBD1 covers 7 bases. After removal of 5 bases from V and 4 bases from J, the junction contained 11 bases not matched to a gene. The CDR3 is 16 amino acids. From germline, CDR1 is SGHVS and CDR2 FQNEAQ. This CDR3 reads CASSLRMRDSNQPQHF. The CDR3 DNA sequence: TGTGCCAGCAGCCTACGGATGCGGGACAGTAATCAGCCCCAGCATTTT.

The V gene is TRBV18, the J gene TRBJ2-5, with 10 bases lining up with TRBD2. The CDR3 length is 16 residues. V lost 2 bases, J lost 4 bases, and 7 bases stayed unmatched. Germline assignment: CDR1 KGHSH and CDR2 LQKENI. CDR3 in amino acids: CASSPRVLAGAETQYF. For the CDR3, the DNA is TGTGCCAGCTCACCAAGAGTTCTAGCGGGGGCAGAGACCCAGTACTTC.

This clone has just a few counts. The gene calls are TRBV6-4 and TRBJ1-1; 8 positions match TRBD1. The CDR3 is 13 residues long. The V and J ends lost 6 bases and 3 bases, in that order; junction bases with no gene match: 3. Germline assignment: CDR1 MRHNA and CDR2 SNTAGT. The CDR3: CASRETGDTEAFF. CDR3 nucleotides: TGTGCCAGCAGAGAGACAGGGGACACTGAAGCTTTCTTT.

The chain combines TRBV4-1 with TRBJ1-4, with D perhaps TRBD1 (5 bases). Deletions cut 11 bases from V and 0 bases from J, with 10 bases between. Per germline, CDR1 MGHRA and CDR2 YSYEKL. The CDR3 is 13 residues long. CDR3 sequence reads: CAVDRTTNEKLFF. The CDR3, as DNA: TGCGCCGTCGACAGAACAACTAATGAAAAACTGTTTTTT.

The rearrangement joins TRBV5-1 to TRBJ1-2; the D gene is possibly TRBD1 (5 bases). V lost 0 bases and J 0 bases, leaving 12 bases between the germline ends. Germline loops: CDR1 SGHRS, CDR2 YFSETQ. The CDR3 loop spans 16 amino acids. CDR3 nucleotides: TGCGCCAGCAGCTTGGCCGGCAGGGTAGCTAACTATGGCTACACCTTC. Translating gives CASSLAGRVANYGYTF.

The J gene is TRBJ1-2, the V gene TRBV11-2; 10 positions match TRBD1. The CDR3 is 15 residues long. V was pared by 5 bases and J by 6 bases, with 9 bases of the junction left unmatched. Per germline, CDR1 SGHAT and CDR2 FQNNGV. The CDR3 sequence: CASSLLTGGDDGYTF. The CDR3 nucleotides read TGTGCCAGCAGCCTCCTGACAGGGGGCGATGATGGCTACACCTTC.

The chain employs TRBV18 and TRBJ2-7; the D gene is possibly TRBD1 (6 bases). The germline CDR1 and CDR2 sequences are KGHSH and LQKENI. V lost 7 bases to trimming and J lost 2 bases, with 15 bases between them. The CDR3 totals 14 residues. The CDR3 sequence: CASFTGAGAYEQYF. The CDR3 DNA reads TGTGCCAGCTTCACCGGGGCAGGGGCCTACGAGCAGTACTTC.

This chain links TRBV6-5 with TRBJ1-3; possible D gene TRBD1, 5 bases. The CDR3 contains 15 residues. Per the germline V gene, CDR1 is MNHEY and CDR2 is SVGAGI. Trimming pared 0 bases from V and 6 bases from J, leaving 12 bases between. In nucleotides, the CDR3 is TGTGCCAGCAGTTACTCAGGGAGGGGAGAAAACACCATATATTTT. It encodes CASSYSGRGENTIYF.

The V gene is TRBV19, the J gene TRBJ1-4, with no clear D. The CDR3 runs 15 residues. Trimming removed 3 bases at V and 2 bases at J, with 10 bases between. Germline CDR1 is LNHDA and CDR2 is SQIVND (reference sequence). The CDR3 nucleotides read TGTGCCAGTAGTATTTTAGGAGGGACTAATGAAAAACTGTTTTTT. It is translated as CASSILGGTNEKLFF.

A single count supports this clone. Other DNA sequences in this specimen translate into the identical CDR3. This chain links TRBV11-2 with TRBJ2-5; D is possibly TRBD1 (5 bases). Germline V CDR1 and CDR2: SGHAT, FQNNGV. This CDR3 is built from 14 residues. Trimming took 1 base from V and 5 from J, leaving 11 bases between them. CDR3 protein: CASSLGGSGETQYF. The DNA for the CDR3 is TGTGCCAGCAGCTTAGGTGGCTCAGGGGAGACCCAGTACTTC.

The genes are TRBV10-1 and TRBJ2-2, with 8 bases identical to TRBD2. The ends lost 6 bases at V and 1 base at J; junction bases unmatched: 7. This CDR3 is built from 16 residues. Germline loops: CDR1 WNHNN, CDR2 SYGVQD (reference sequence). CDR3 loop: CASSNAGGLNTGELFF. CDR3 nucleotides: TGCGCCAGCAGCAATGCGGGGGGCCTGAACACCGGGGAGCTGTTTTTT.

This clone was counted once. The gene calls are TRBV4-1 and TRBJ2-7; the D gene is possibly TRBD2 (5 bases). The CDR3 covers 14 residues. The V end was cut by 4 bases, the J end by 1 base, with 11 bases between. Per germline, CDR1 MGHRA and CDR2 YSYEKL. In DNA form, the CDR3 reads TGCGCCAGCAGCCCCCGAGGGTGGTCCTACGAGCAGTACTTC. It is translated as CASSPRGWSYEQYF.

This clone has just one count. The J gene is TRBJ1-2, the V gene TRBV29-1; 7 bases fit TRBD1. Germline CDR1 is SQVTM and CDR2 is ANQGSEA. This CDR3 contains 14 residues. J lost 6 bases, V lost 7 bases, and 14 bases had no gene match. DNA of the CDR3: TGCAGCGACGTATCCGGGGACAGTGCTCATGGCTACACCTTC. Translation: CSDVSGDSAHGYTF. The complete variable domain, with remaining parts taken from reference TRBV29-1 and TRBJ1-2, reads SAVISQKPSRDICQRGTSLTIQCQVDSQVTMMFWYRQQPGQSLTLIATANQGSEATYESGFVIDKFPISRPNLTFSTLTVSNMSPEDSSIYLCSDVSGDSAHGYTFGSGTRLTVV.

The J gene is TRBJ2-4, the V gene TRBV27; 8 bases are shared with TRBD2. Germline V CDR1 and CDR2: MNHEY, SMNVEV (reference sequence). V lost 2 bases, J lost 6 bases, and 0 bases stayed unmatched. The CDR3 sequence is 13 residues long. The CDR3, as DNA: TGTGCCAGCAGTTTAAGCGGGGGAAACATTCAGTACTTC. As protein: CASSLSGGNIQYF.

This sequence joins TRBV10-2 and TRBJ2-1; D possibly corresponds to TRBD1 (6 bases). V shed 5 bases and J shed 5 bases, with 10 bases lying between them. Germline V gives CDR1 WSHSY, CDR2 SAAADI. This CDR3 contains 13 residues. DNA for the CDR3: TGCGCCAGCAGTCGACAGGACGACAATGAGCAGTTCTTC. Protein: CASSRQDDNEQFF.

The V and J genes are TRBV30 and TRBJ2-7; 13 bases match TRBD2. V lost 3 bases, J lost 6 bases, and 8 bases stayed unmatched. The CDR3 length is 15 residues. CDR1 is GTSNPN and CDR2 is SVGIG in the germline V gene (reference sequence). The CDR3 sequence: CAWSLGLAGIGEQYF. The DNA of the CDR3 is TGTGCCTGGAGCCTGGGACTAGCGGGGATCGGCGAGCAGTACTTC. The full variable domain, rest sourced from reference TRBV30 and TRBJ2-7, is SQTIHQWPATLVQPVGSPLSLECTVEGTSNPNLYWYRQAAGRGLQLLFYSVGIGQISSEVPQNLSASRPQDRQFILSSKKLLLSDSGFYLCAWSLGLAGIGEQYFGPGTRLTVT.

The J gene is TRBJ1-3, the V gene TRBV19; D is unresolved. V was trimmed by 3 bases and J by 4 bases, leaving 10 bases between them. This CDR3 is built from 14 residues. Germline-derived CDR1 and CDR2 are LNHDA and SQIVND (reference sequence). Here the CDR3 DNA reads TGTGCCAGTAGTATGGTCGTGCGGGGAAACACCATATATTTT. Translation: CASSMVVRGNTIYF. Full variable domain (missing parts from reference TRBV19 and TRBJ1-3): DGGITQSPKYLFRKEGQNVTLSCEQNLNHDAMYWYRQDPGQGLRLIYYSQIVNDFQKGDIAEGYSVSREKKESFPLTVTSAQKNPTAFYLCASSMVVRGNTIYFGEGSWLTVV.

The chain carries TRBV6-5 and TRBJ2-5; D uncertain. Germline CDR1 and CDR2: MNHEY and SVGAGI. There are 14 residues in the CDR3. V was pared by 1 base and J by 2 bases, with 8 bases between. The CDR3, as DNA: TGTGCCAGCAGTTACTTCACAGCACAAGAGACCCAGTACTTC. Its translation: CASSYFTAQETQYF.

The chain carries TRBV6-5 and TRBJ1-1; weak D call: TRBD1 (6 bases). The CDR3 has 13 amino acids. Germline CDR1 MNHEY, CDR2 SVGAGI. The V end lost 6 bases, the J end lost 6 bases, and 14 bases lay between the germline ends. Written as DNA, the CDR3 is TGTGCCAGCAGCCTCACACAGGGCCCTGAAGCTTTCTTT. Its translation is CASSLTQGPEAFF.

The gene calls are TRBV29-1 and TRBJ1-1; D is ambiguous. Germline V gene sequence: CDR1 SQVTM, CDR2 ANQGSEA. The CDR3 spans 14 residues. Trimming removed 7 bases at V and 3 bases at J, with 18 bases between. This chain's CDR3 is CSARRQWTDTEAFF. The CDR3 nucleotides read TGCAGCGCCCGGCGGCAGTGGACTGACACTGAAGCTTTCTTT.